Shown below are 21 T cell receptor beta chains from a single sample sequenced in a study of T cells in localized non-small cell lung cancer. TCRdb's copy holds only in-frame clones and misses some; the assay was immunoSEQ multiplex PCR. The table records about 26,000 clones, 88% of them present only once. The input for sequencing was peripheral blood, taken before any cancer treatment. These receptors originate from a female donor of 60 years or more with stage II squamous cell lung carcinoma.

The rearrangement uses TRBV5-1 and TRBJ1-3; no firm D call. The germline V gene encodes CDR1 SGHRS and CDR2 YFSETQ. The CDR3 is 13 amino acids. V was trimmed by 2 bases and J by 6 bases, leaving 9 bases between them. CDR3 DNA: TGCGCCAGCAGCTTCGAAGGGATAAACACCATATATTTT. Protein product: CASSFEGINTIYF.

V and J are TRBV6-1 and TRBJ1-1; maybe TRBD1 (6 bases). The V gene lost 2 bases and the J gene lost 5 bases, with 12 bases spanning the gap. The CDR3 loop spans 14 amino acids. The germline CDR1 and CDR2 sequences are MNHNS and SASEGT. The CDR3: CASSEQQGETEAFF. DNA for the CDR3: TGTGCCAGCAGTGAACAACAGGGTGAAACTGAAGCTTTCTTT.

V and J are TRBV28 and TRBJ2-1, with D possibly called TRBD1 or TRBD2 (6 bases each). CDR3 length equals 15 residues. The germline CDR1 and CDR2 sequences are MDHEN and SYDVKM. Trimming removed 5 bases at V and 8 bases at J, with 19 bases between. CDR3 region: CASSPDTGAVDEQFF. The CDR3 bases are TGTGCCAGCAGTCCCGATACGGGGGCCGTCGATGAGCAGTTCTTC.

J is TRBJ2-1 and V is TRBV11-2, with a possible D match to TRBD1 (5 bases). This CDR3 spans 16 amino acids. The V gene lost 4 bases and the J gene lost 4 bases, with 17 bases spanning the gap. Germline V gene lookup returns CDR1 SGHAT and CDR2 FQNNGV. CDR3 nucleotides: TGTGCCAGCAGCTGGGGCTCCCCACAGGATTACAATGAGCAGTTCTTC. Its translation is CASSWGSPQDYNEQFF.

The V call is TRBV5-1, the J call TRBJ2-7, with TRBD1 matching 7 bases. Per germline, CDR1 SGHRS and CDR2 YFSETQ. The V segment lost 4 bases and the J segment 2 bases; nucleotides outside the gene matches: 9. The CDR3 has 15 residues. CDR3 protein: CASSPPGTATYEQYF. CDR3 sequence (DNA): TGCGCCAGCAGCCCACCCGGGACAGCAACCTACGAGCAGTACTTC.

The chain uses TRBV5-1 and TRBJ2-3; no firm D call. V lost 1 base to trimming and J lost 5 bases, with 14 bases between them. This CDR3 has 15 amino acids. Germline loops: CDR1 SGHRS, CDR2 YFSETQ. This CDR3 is CASSLIGEFGDTQYF. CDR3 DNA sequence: TGCGCCAGCAGCTTGATCGGAGAATTCGGAGATACGCAGTATTTT.

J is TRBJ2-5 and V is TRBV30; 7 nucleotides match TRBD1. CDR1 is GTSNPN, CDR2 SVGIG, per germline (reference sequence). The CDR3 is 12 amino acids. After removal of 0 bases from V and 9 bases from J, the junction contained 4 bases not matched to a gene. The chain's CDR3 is CAWSVPGGSQYF. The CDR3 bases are TGTGCCTGGAGTGTACCAGGGGGATCCCAGTACTTC.

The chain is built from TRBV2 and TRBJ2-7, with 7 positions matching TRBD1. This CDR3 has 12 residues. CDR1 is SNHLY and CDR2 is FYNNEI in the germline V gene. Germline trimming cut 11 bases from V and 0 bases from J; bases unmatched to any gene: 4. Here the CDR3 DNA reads TGTGCCGGGGGACAGTCCTCCTACGAGCAGTACTTC. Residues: CAGGQSSYEQYF.

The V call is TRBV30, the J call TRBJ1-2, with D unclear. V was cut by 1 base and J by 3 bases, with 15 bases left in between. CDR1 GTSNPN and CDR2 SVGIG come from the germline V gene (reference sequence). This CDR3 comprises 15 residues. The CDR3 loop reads CAWSGFIREHYGYTF. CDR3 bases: TGTGCCTGGAGTGGCTTTATTCGGGAACACTATGGCTACACCTTC.

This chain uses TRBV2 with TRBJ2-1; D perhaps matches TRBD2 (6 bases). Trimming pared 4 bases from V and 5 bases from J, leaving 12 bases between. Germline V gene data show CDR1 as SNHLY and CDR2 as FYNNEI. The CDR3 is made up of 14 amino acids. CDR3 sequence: CASSGTGAHNEQFF. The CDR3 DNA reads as TGTGCCAGCAGTGGGACGGGAGCCCACAATGAGCAGTTCTTC.

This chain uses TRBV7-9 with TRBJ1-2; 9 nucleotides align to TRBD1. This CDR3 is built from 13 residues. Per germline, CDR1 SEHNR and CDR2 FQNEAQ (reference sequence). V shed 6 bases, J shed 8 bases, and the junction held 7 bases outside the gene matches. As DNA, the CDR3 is TGTGCCAGCAGACAGGGGGCGGGGAACGGCTACACCTTC. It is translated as CASRQGAGNGYTF.

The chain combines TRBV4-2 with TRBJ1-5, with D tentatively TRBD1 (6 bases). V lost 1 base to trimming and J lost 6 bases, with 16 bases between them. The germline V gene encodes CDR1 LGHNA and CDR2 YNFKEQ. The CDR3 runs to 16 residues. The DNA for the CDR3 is TGTGCCAGCAGCCAAGGATTTCGGCAGGGGTCTCAGCCCCAGCATTTT. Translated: CASSQGFRQGSQPQHF.

The CDR3 loop reads CASSSPFSGANVLTF. Written as DNA, the CDR3 is TGTGCCAGCAGTTCTCCATTCTCTGGGGCCAACGTCCTGACTTTC. The rearrangement links TRBV28 to TRBJ2-6; D is ambiguous. This CDR3 spans 15 amino acids. Germline V gene lookup returns CDR1 MDHEN and CDR2 SYDVKM. Trimming cost V 4 bases and J 0 bases, with 7 bases left between them.

CDR3 DNA sequence: TGTGCCATCAGTTTAGCCGGGACAGCGAACACCGGGGAGCTGTTTTTT. This encodes CAISLAGTANTGELFF. This chain connects TRBV10-3 to TRBJ2-2; 7 bases agree with TRBD1. The CDR3 runs to 16 residues. The germline CDR1 and CDR2 sequences are ENHRY and SYGVKD. V lost 5 bases to trimming and J lost 0 bases; unmatched junction nucleotides: 6.

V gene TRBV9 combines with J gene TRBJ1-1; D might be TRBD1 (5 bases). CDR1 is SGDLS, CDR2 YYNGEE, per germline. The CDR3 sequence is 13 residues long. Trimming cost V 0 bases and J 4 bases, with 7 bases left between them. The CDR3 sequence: CASSVGGTTEAFF. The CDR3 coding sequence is TGTGCCAGCAGCGTAGGGGGGACCACTGAAGCTTTCTTT.

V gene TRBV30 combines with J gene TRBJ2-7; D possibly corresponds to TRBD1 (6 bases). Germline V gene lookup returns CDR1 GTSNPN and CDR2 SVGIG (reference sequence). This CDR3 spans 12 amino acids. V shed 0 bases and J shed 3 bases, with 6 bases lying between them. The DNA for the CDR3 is TGTGCCTGGAGTGTAGGGGGCTACGAGCAGTACTTC. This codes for CAWSVGGYEQYF.

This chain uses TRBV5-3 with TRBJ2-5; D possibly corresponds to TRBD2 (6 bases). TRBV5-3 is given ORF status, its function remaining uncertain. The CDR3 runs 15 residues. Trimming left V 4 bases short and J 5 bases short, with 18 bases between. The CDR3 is CARSTEGDRDETQYF. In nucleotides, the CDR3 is TGTGCCAGAAGCACGGAGGGAGATAGGGATGAGACCCAGTACTTC.

For the CDR3, the DNA is TGTGCCAGCAGAGCCCCCGGGGGGAACACTGAAGCTTTCTTT. Its translation: CASRAPGGNTEAFF. The genes are TRBV6-6 and TRBJ1-1; a weak D match, TRBD1 (5 bases). Germline V gene lookup returns CDR1 MNHNY and CDR2 SVGAGI (reference sequence). CDR3 length: 14 amino acids. V lost 6 bases and J lost 1, with 12 bases in between.

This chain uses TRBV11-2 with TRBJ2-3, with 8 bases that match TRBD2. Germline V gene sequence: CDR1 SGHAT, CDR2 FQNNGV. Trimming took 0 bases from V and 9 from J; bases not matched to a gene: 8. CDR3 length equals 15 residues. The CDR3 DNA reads TGTGCCAGCAGCTTAGATCCACTAGCGGAGTGGACGCAGTATTTT. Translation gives CASSLDPLAEWTQYF. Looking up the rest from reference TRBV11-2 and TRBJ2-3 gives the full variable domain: EAGVAQSPRYKIIEKRQSVAFWCNPISGHATLYWYQQILGQGPKLLIQFQNNGVVDDSQLPKDRFSAERLKGVDSTLKIQPAKLEDSAVYLCASSLDPLAEWTQYFGPGTRLTVL.

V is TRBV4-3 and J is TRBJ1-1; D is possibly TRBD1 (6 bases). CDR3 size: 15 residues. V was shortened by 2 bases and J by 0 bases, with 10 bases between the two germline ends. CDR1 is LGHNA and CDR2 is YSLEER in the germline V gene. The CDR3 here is CASSQKGEMNTEAFF. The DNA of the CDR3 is TGCGCCAGCAGCCAAAAGGGGGAGATGAACACTGAAGCTTTCTTT.

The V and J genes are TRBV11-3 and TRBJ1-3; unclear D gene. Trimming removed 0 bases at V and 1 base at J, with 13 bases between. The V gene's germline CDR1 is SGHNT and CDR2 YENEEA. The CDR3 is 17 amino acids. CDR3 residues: CASSLEYGPGSGNTIYF. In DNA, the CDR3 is TGTGCCAGCAGCTTAGAATATGGACCGGGGTCTGGAAACACCATATATTTT.